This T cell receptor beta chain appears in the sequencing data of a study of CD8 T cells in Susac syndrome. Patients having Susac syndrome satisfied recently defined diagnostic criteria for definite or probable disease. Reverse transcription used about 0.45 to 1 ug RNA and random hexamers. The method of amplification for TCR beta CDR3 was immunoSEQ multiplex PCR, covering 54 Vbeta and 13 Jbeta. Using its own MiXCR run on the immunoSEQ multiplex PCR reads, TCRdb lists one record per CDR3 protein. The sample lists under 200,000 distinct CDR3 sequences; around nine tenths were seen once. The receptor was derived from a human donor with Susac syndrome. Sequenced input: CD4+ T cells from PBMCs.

CDR3: CASSEVPRDTEAFF. The DNA for the CDR3 is TGTGCCAGCAGTGAAGTCCCCAGAGACACTGAAGCTTTCTTT. V usage is TRBV6-1 and J usage is TRBJ1-1, with D unclear. V lost 1 base to trimming and J lost 3 bases, with 9 bases between them. The germline gives CDR1 MNHNS, CDR2 SASEGT. The CDR3 contains 14 residues.